Listed below are T cell receptor beta chains from one sample, sequenced in a study of early T cells in non-severe SARS-CoV-2 infection. MiXCR, applied by TCRdb to the 5' RACE reads, yields one record per CDR3 protein. The data hold roughly 120,000 distinct CDR3 sequences, with around an eighth observed a single time. Sequencing used whole blood, obtained at baseline. The receptors originated from an adult who was a healthcare worker with PCR-confirmed SARS-CoV-2 infection or an uninfected control (not recorded which). Each CDR3 is given with its conserved first and last residue. D genes are given only for firm matches. Clone size appears in some rows only: once, few, many, or a class for an expanded clone.

TRBV7-2	NA	TRBJ1-1	15	NA	TGTGCCAGCAGCTCCTTTCCCCGAGGAAACACTGAAGCTTTCTTT	CASSSFPRGNTEAFF
TRBV14	NA	TRBJ1-1	14	few	TGTGCCAGCAGCCAAGATCTTACCGGTACTGAAGCTTTCTTT	CASSQDLTGTEAFF
TRBV29-1	TRBD1	TRBJ1-4	13	NA	TGCAGCGTTTTGACAGGGGAAAATGAAAAACTGTTTTTT	CSVLTGENEKLFF
TRBV12-3/TRBV12-4	NA	TRBJ1-1	14	NA	TGTGCCAGCAGCCGGTCAATTCCGAACCCTGAAGCTTTCTTT	CASSRSIPNPEAFF
TRBV4-1	TRBD1	TRBJ1-4	16	NA	TGCGCCAGCAGCTCTTCCCGAGACAGGGCGAATGAAAAACTGTTTTTT	CASSSSRDRANEKLFF
TRBV7-2	NA	TRBJ1-2	13	NA	TGTGCCAGCAGCTCCGACAGGAGATATGGCTACACCTTC	CASSSDRRYGYTF
TRBV10-3	TRBD1	TRBJ2-7	15	once	TGTGCCATCAGTGAATTTTCGGACAGGTCCTACGAGCCGTACTTC	CAISEFSDRSYEPYF
TRBV6-1	TRBD1	TRBJ2-5	16	many	TGTGCCAGCAGCCCAACCGCCGGGACAGGTTTAGAGACCCAGTACTTC	CASSPTAGTGLETQYF
TRBV28	NA	TRBJ2-3	16	NA	TGTGCCAGCAGTTTGTACCTGGGTATAGGCACAGATACGCAGTATTTT	CASSLYLGIGTDTQYF
TRBV13	NA	TRBJ2-3	15	few	TGTGCCAGCAGCTCGTATTTTGGGGGCACAGATACGCAGTATTTT	CASSSYFGGTDTQYF
TRBV5-4	TRBD1	TRBJ1-1	17	many	TGTGCCAGCAGGGGACAGGGACTAAGTTACGGGAGCACTGAAGCTTTCTTT	CASRGQGLSYGSTEAFF
TRBV6-6	NA	TRBJ1-1	12	few	TGTGCCAGCACCTTGGGGGGGGCTGAAGCTTTCTTT	CASTLGGAEAFF
TRBV29-1	NA	TRBJ2-2	12	NA	TGCAGCGTTGGTACTGTTGGCGGGGAGCTGTTTTTT	CSVGTVGGELFF
TRBV29-1	TRBD2	TRBJ2-3	14	few	TGCAGCGTGCGGACTAGCAGTCTCGCAGATACGCAGTATTTT	CSVRTSSLADTQYF
TRBV9	NA	TRBJ1-2	14	few	TGTGCCAGCAGTCGACAGATAAGTAACTATGGCTACACCTTC	CASSRQISNYGYTF
TRBV7-9	TRBD2	TRBJ2-2	18	NA	TGTGCCAGCAGCTCTCTCGTAGATAGCGGGGGACGAACCGGGGAGCTGTTTTTT	CASSSLVDSGGRTGELFF
TRBV6-1	TRBD1	TRBJ1-1	16	NA	TGTGCCAGCAGTGAAGCGCCGACAGGGGAGAACACTGAAGCTTTCTTT	CASSEAPTGENTEAFF
TRBV10-3	NA	TRBJ2-3	12	NA	TGTGCCATCAGGTCCATCCGCAGTACGCAGTATTTT	CAIRSIRSTQYF
TRBV21-1	NA	TRBJ1-1	12	few	TGTGCCAGCAGCAGAGGGGGCGCCGGGGCTTTCTTT	CASSRGGAGAFF
TRBV13	NA	TRBJ1-1	13	NA	TGTGCCAGCAGCTTACCGCAAGACACTGAAGCTTTCTTT	CASSLPQDTEAFF
TRBV2	NA	TRBJ2-1	10	few	TGTGCCAGCAGAAGGAGAGGGGAGTTCTTC	CASRRRGEFF
TRBV28	TRBD1	TRBJ2-4	14	few	TGTGCCAGCAGTTTGTCCCCGGGACAGTACATTCAGTACTTC	CASSLSPGQYIQYF
TRBV20-1	NA	TRBJ2-3	12	many	TGCAGTGCTAGAGCGCGAGGAAATACGCAGTATTTT	CSARARGNTQYF